A selection of T cell receptor beta chains follows, all from one sample in a study of blood T cell repertoires in COVID-19. TCRdb's table, derived via immunoSEQ multiplex PCR, lists solely in-frame clones and lacks some. Of about 230,000 clones in the sample, about 83% are singletons; the top ten hold around 6.8%. The sequenced material came from peripheral blood. These receptors all stem from a woman aged 50 to 60 with acute or convalescent COVID-19. CDR3s leave out the opening cysteine and the closing phenylalanine or tryptophan.

TRBV19 ASSARIYRVASTTYNSPLH
TRBV9 ASTGIAPGDAEAF
TRBV4-1 ASSQVYRGSNTEAF
TRBV5-1 ASSLWPMNTEAF
TRBV27 ASSPGVEETQY
TRBV7-2 ASSSFTESSYGYT
TRBV28 ASSFEVETQY
TRBV6-5 ASSPRQPHNEKLF
TRBV28 ASSFDNEQF
TRBV2 ASSVLTSGSPYV
TRBV3-1/TRBV3-2 ASSLGLAGAAGEQF
TRBV12-1 ASSSGLPAQY
TRBV11-3 ASSRDSVHDTIY